The 25 T cell receptor beta chains in this list originate from one sample, sequenced in a study of T cell responses to AZD1222 COVID-19 vaccine. Produced via immunoSEQ multiplex PCR; TCRdb's table is partial and in-frame only. The sample records 210,000 or so clones, roughly 94% being singletons. The sequences come from peripheral blood, collected 28 days after the second dose of the MenACWY control vaccine. These receptors all come from an adult who received the MenACWY meningococcal vaccine as a control.

The rearrangement links TRBV28 to TRBJ2-4, with D perhaps matching TRBD2 (6 bases). Germline CDR1 and CDR2: MDHEN and SYDVKM. Trimming stripped 3 bases from V and 0 bases from J, with 18 bases between. This CDR3 spans 18 amino acids. This CDR3 reads CASSLTPWGELAKNIQYF. CDR3 bases: TGTGCCAGCAGTTTGACCCCCTGGGGGGAGTTAGCCAAAAACATTCAGTACTTC. Looking up the rest from reference TRBV28 and TRBJ2-4 gives the full variable domain: DVKVTQSSRYLVKRTGEKVFLECVQDMDHENMFWYRQDPGLGLRLIYFSYDVKMKEKGDIPEGYSVSREKKERFSLILESASTNQTSMYLCASSLTPWGELAKNIQYFGAGTRLSVL.

The J gene is TRBJ1-3, the V gene TRBV6-2 or TRBV6-3; D gene uncertain. Trimming shortened V by 2 bases and J by 0 bases, and 11 bases separated the two germline ends. The CDR3 runs 16 residues. Germline V lookup: CDR1 MNHEY, CDR2 SVGEGT. The CDR3 DNA sequence: TGTGCCAGCAGTTACGGGCAGGCTCACTCTGGAAACACCATATATTTT. It specifies CASSYGQAHSGNTIYF.

The chain couples TRBV10-3 to TRBJ1-3; perhaps TRBD1 as D (5 bases). Trimming took off 0 bases at V and 0 bases at J, with 6 bases between the two ends. Germline V CDR1 and CDR2: ENHRY, SYGVKD. The length of the CDR3 is 15 residues. CDR3 protein: CAISESGGSGNTIYF. The CDR3 region has the DNA TGTGCCATCAGTGAGTCTGGGGGCTCTGGAAACACCATATATTTT.

The chain recombines TRBV30 with TRBJ1-1, with D possibly matching TRBD1 (5 bases). This CDR3 contains 14 residues. The ends were cut back, 4 bases at V and 4 bases at J, with 16 bases in the middle. The germline CDR1 and CDR2 sequences are GTSNPN and SVGIG (reference sequence). This CDR3 reads CAWIQGPRTTEAFF. CDR3 in DNA: TGTGCCTGGATTCAGGGCCCCCGAACCACTGAAGCTTTCTTT.

The CDR3 coding sequence is TGTGCCAGTAGTAGGACAGCCAGGAGCTCCTATAATTCACCCCTCCACTTT. As protein: CASSRTARSSYNSPLHF. V and J are TRBV19 and TRBJ1-6; TRBD1 might be the D (6 bases). In germline, CDR1 is LNHDA, CDR2 SQIVND (reference sequence). Trimming took 4 bases from V and 0 from J, leaving 13 bases between them. The CDR3 totals 17 residues.

The chain joins TRBV27 to TRBJ2-5; TRBD2 matches 9 bases. CDR3 size: 13 residues. Germline CDR1 reads MNHEY; CDR2 reads SMNVEV (reference sequence). The trim removed 6 bases at V and 3 bases at J, leaving 2 bases unmatched. The CDR3 nucleotides read TGTGCCAGCAGGTTAGCGGGAGAAGAGACCCAGTACTTC. It specifies CASRLAGEETQYF.

The V gene is TRBV9, the J gene TRBJ1-5; D unresolved. Germline V gives CDR1 SGDLS, CDR2 YYNGEE. There are 14 residues in the CDR3. V was trimmed by 4 bases and J by 0 bases, leaving 8 bases between them. This CDR3 reads CASSSGRSNQPQHF. CDR3 sequence (DNA): TGTGCCAGCAGCAGCGGCCGTAGCAATCAGCCCCAGCATTTT.

As DNA, the CDR3 is TGTGCCAGCAGTCCAAACACCGGGGAGCTGTTTTTT. Translated, it gives CASSPNTGELFF. The chain couples TRBV6-5 to TRBJ2-2; D is uncertain. Looked up from germline, CDR1 is MNHEY and CDR2 is SVGAGI. With 5 bases removed from V and 2 bases from J, the gap between germline ends came to 3 bases. CDR3 length equals 12 residues.

The chain carries TRBV28 and TRBJ2-7; no reliable D call. Between the trimmed V and J ends, which lost 5 bases and 2 bases, there was a span of 13 bases. Per the germline V gene, CDR1 is MDHEN and CDR2 is SYDVKM. The CDR3 has 14 amino acids. DNA for the CDR3: TGTGCCAGCAGTCCCCCCGCACCTCCCTACGAGCAGTACTTC. It yields the protein CASSPPAPPYEQYF.

This chain uses TRBV5-6 with TRBJ2-6; tentatively, D is TRBD2 (6 bases). Germline V gene sequence: CDR1 SGHDT, CDR2 YYEEEE. The V and J ends lost 1 base and 0 bases respectively, with 11 bases between them. This CDR3 has 17 amino acids. The CDR3 bases are TGTGCCAGCAGCTTGATTGGGGGGAGCTCTGGGGCCAACGTCCTGACTTTC. This codes for CASSLIGGSSGANVLTF. The complete variable domain, with remaining parts taken from reference TRBV5-6 and TRBJ2-6, reads DAGVTQSPTHLIKTRGQQVTLRCSPKSGHDTVSWYQQALGQGPQFIFQYYEEEERQRGNFPDRFSGHQFPNYSSELNVNALLLGDSALYLCASSLIGGSSGANVLTFGAGSRLTVL.

The table lists this clone with a count of one. The chain employs TRBV6-5 and TRBJ1-1; the D is unclear. The CDR3 extends over 12 amino acids. Germline-derived CDR1 and CDR2 are MNHEY and SVGAGI. Trimming cost V 2 bases and J 6 bases, with 7 bases left between them. This chain's CDR3 is CASSYTGAEAFF. The CDR3 DNA sequence: TGTGCCAGCAGTTACACTGGAGCTGAAGCTTTCTTT.

V gene TRBV7-2 combines with J gene TRBJ2-3, with TRBD2 matching over 16 bases. The V gene's germline CDR1 is SGHTA and CDR2 FQGNSA. Trimming removed 4 bases from V and 8 bases from J; junction bases left unmatched: 15. The CDR3 contains 19 residues. In DNA, the CDR3 is TGTGCCAGCAGCTCTCCCCCCGGGACTAGCGGGAGGGCCGGGCGTACGCAGTATTTT. Its protein product is CASSSPPGTSGRAGRTQYF. Combining the CDR3 with reference TRBV7-2 and TRBJ2-3 gives the whole variable domain GAGVSQSPSNKVTEKGKDVELRCDPISGHTALYWYRQSLGQGLEFLIYFQGNSAPDKSGLPSDRFSAERTGGSVSTLTIQRTQQEDSAVYLCASSSPPGTSGRAGRTQYFGPGTRLTVL.

The chain uses TRBV25-1 and TRBJ1-6; a possible D gene is TRBD1 (6 bases). Trimming removed 7 bases from V and 6 bases from J, with 16 bases in between. The length of the CDR3 is 15 residues. Germline V lookup: CDR1 MGHDK, CDR2 SYGVNS. This chain's CDR3 is CASNARGSPNSPLHF. CDR3 coding DNA: TGTGCCAGCAACGCAAGGGGGAGTCCTAATTCACCCCTCCACTTT.

V and J are TRBV19 and TRBJ1-2, with 7 bases matching TRBD1. Germline CDR1 is LNHDA and CDR2 is SQIVND (reference sequence). The J segment lost 2 bases and the V segment lost 5 bases, leaving 17 bases of the junction unmatched. The CDR3 runs to 18 residues. The CDR3 DNA sequence: TGTGCCAGTAGTCCCCGGCCCCCGGGGGGACAGCTGAACTATGGCTACACCTTC. This gives the protein CASSPRPPGGQLNYGYTF.

This clone was detected only a few times. The chain carries TRBV19 and TRBJ1-5; no clear D gene. Trimming took 7 bases from V and 7 from J, leaving 14 bases between them. This CDR3 region has 13 residues. The germline V gene has CDR1 LNHDA and CDR2 SQIVND (reference sequence). The CDR3 DNA is TGTGCCAGTATACACGGTCGTGGGCAGCCCCAGCATTTT. Protein product: CASIHGRGQPQHF.

The V and J genes are TRBV5-5 and TRBJ2-7; 12 bases align to TRBD1. The CDR3 contains 16 residues. V was pared by 1 base and J by 4 bases, with 6 bases of the junction left unmatched. Per germline, CDR1 SGHKS and CDR2 YYEKEE (reference sequence). In DNA, the CDR3 is TGTGCCAGCAGCTTGACCGGGACAGGGGGCAATTACGAGCAGTACTTC. It yields the protein CASSLTGTGGNYEQYF.

The rearrangement links TRBV27 to TRBJ1-6; D not certain. This CDR3 region has 15 residues. Germline V gene data show CDR1 as MNHEY and CDR2 as SMNVEV (reference sequence). V shed 0 bases and J shed 8 bases, with 11 bases lying between them. In nucleotides, the CDR3 is TGTGCCAGCAGTTTATCCTTTAGACTAGATTCACCCCTCCACTTT. Translation gives CASSLSFRLDSPLHF.

The rearrangement joins TRBV28 to TRBJ2-3; 8 bases map to TRBD1. CDR1 MDHEN and CDR2 SYDVKM come from the germline V gene. CDR3 length: 16 residues. J gave up 4 bases and V 5 bases, and 11 bases lay outside the gene matches. This CDR3 reads CASSRWTGLRPDTQYF. The CDR3 bases are TGTGCCAGCAGTCGGTGGACAGGGCTGAGGCCAGATACGCAGTATTTT.

The chain uses TRBV6-5 and TRBJ1-3; D gene uncertain. The CDR3 runs to 15 residues. Germline V gene data show CDR1 as MNHEY and CDR2 as SVGAGI. Trimming shortened V by 1 base and J by 0 bases, and 7 bases separated the two germline ends. CDR3 loop: CASSYFSDSGNTIYF. CDR3 coding DNA: TGTGCCAGCAGTTACTTTTCAGACTCTGGAAACACCATATATTTT.

The rearrangement joins TRBV25-1 to TRBJ1-4; D gene unclear. This CDR3 has 13 residues. Germline-derived CDR1 and CDR2 are MGHDK and SYGVNS. V lost 4 bases, J lost 8 bases, and 11 bases lay in between. CDR3 in amino acids: CASSADPSEKLFF. The CDR3 bases are TGTGCCAGCAGTGCGGACCCCAGCGAAAAACTGTTTTTT.

V and J are TRBV5-5 and TRBJ2-3; TRBD2 matches 12 bases. The germline gives CDR1 SGHKS, CDR2 YYEKEE (reference sequence). The CDR3 extends over 17 amino acids. With 0 bases clipped from V and 8 bases from J, the junction kept 10 bases outside the gene matches. CDR3 region: CASSLEASGGARGTQYF. In nucleotides, the CDR3 is TGTGCCAGCAGCTTGGAGGCTAGCGGGGGGGCTAGGGGTACGCAGTATTTT.

V usage is TRBV5-4 and J usage is TRBJ2-7, with 8 bases fitting TRBD1. The germline CDR1 and CDR2 sequences are SGHNT and YYREEE (reference sequence). The CDR3 spans 13 residues. The trim removed 4 bases at V and 2 bases at J, leaving 2 bases unmatched. The CDR3: CASSRTGTYEQYF. The CDR3 region has the DNA TGTGCCAGCAGCCGGACAGGGACCTACGAGCAGTACTTC.

The chain carries TRBV2 and TRBJ1-2; 10 positions match TRBD1. The CDR3 covers 15 residues. From germline, CDR1 is SNHLY and CDR2 FYNNEI. The V and J ends lost 6 bases and 4 bases, in that order; junction bases with no gene match: 8. In DNA, the CDR3 is TGTGCCAGCAGGACCGGGACAGGGGCCCTCTATGGCTACACCTTC. It translates to CASRTGTGALYGYTF.

The CDR3 DNA sequence: TGTGCCAGCAGCCGCCGGGACGGCGGTGAAAAACTGTTTTTT. As protein: CASSRRDGGEKLFF. The chain is built from TRBV7-9 and TRBJ1-4; a possible D gene is TRBD1 (5 bases). This CDR3 has 14 residues. CDR1 and CDR2 (germline): SEHNR, FQNEAQ (reference sequence). Between the trimmed V and J ends, which lost 5 bases and 7 bases, there was a span of 14 bases.

The rearrangement uses TRBV7-2 and TRBJ1-5; D is undetermined. Germline V lookup: CDR1 SGHTA, CDR2 FQGNSA. The CDR3 loop spans 13 amino acids. Trimming pared 5 bases from V and 6 bases from J, leaving 11 bases between. The CDR3 protein is CASSQTSSQPQHF. Here the CDR3 DNA reads TGTGCCAGCAGCCAGACGTCATCTCAGCCCCAGCATTTT. Full variable domain (outside the CDR3, taken from reference TRBV7-2 and TRBJ1-5): GAGVSQSPSNKVTEKGKDVELRCDPISGHTALYWYRQSLGQGLEFLIYFQGNSAPDKSGLPSDRFSAERTGGSVSTLTIQRTQQEDSAVYLCASSQTSSQPQHFGDGTRLSIL.